The next 27 T cell receptor beta chains were all read from a single sample in a study of T cell responses to AZD1222 COVID-19 vaccine. The data were produced by immunoSEQ multiplex PCR, yet TCRdb's version contains in-frame clones alone and is incomplete. This table has 90,000 to 100,000 clones, 88% appearing once. Sequenced material: peripheral blood, taken 28 days after the second AZD1222 dose. These receptors were taken from an adult who received the AZD1222 COVID-19 vaccine.

The J gene is TRBJ2-2, the V gene TRBV18; maybe TRBD1 (6 bases). V lost 3 bases, J lost 1 base, and 9 bases lay in between. Germline loops: CDR1 KGHSH, CDR2 LQKENI. The CDR3 extends over 15 amino acids. In nucleotides, the CDR3 is TGTGCCAGCTCACCGAAGGGACAGAACACCGGGGAGCTGTTTTTT. It yields the protein CASSPKGQNTGELFF.

The V gene is TRBV3-1 (or the pseudogene TRBV3-2), the J gene TRBJ2-7, with D tentatively TRBD2 (6 bases). With 0 bases removed from V and 3 bases from J, the gap between germline ends came to 12 bases. Germline V gene data show CDR1 as LGHDT and CDR2 as YNNKEL (reference sequence). The CDR3 consists of 15 residues. This CDR3 is CASSQDLASIYEQYF. The CDR3 DNA follows: TGTGCCAGCAGCCAAGATCTAGCGTCAATCTACGAGCAGTACTTC.

The rearrangement links TRBV29-1 to TRBJ1-2; D possibly corresponds to TRBD1 (6 bases). V was trimmed by 2 bases and J by 7 bases, leaving 14 bases between them. Germline CDR1 SQVTM, CDR2 ANQGSEA. This CDR3 is 13 amino acids long. The chain's CDR3 is CSVEWGGRSGYTF. The CDR3 DNA reads as TGCAGCGTTGAATGGGGGGGGCGAAGTGGCTACACCTTC.

The chain links TRBV4-1 to TRBJ2-4; D is possibly TRBD1 (6 bases). V was clipped by 3 bases and J by 4 bases, with 13 bases between them. Per the germline V gene, CDR1 is MGHRA and CDR2 is YSYEKL. The CDR3 has 15 residues. This CDR3 is CASSQPGQSKNIQYF. In DNA, the CDR3 is TGCGCCAGCAGCCAGCCGGGACAATCTAAAAACATTCAGTACTTC.

The V and J genes are TRBV7-6 and TRBJ1-5, with D perhaps matching TRBD1 (5 bases). Looked up from germline, CDR1 is SGHVS and CDR2 is FNYEAQ. The length of the CDR3 is 14 residues. Trimming cost V 4 bases and J 2 bases, with 9 bases left between them. This chain's CDR3 is CASSSGQGNQPQHF. The CDR3 coding sequence is TGTGCCAGCAGCTCCGGACAAGGCAATCAGCCCCAGCATTTT.

J is TRBJ1-2 and V is TRBV30, with a tentative D call TRBD1 (5 bases). The CDR3 consists of 13 residues. V dropped 3 bases and J dropped 5 bases, with 13 bases sitting between them. CDR1 is GTSNPN, CDR2 SVGIG, per germline (reference sequence). As DNA, the CDR3 is TGTGCCTGGAGGGCTCCCTGGGGGTATGGCTACACCTTC. It specifies CAWRAPWGYGYTF.

The gene calls are TRBV6-5 and TRBJ2-2, with 7 bases matching TRBD2. The V segment lost 6 bases and the J segment 7 bases; nucleotides outside the gene matches: 5. The CDR3 runs to 13 residues. The germline gives CDR1 MNHEY, CDR2 SVGAGI. The CDR3 DNA sequence: TGTGCCAGCAGGATGGGCGGGAGCGGGGAGCTGTTTTTT. It encodes CASRMGGSGELFF.

This clone appeared a single time. The chain recombines TRBV5-1 with TRBJ1-1; D unresolved. Looked up from germline, CDR1 is SGHRS and CDR2 is YFSETQ. V lost 0 bases, J lost 5 bases, and 8 bases lay in between. There are 13 residues in the CDR3. The CDR3 sequence is CASSLGRGTEAFF. CDR3 in DNA: TGCGCCAGCAGCTTGGGTAGAGGAACTGAAGCTTTCTTT.

This chain links TRBV6-5 with TRBJ2-3; D could derive from TRBD1 or TRBD2 (5 bases each). Germline CDR1 reads MNHEY; CDR2 reads SVGAGI. With 6 bases removed from V and 4 bases from J, the gap between germline ends came to 11 bases. The CDR3 length is 13 residues. In nucleotides, the CDR3 is TGTGCCAGCAGGCCGAGAGGGGCAGATACGCAGTATTTT. It yields the protein CASRPRGADTQYF.

The CDR3 loop is CASSLAGLAGNYEQYF. DNA of the CDR3: TGTGCCAGCAGCTTGGCCGGGCTAGCGGGAAACTACGAGCAGTACTTC. V gene TRBV5-4 combines with J gene TRBJ2-7; TRBD2 aligns across 9 bases. The CDR3 sequence is 16 residues long. V gave up 0 bases and J gave up 3 bases; unmatched junction bases: 7. Looked up from germline, CDR1 is SGHNT and CDR2 is YYREEE (reference sequence).

The chain recombines TRBV18 with TRBJ1-2; possible D gene TRBD1, 5 bases. This CDR3 has 16 residues. The V gene lost 6 bases and the J gene lost 5 bases, with 22 bases spanning the gap. In germline, CDR1 is KGHSH, CDR2 LQKENI. DNA for the CDR3: TGTGCCAGCTCTCCAGAGGTCGGGGGTGGCAGTTATGGCTACACCTTC. It translates to CASSPEVGGGSYGYTF.

V gene TRBV2 combines with J gene TRBJ2-6, with D unclear. The CDR3 contains 14 residues. The germline V gene has CDR1 SNHLY and CDR2 FYNNEI. The ends were cut back, 6 bases at V and 1 base at J, with 7 bases in the middle. The CDR3 loop is CASRASSGANVLTF. The CDR3, as DNA: TGTGCCAGCAGGGCAAGTTCTGGGGCCAACGTCCTGACTTTC.

The chain links TRBV7-9 to TRBJ2-1; TRBD2 might be the D (6 bases). Trimming took off 5 bases at V and 6 bases at J, with 17 bases between the two ends. The V gene's germline CDR1 is SEHNR and CDR2 FQNEAQ (reference sequence). The CDR3 contains 15 residues. The CDR3 is CASSAIGGIGNEQFF. CDR3 nucleotide sequence: TGTGCCAGCAGCGCCATTGGCGGGATAGGCAATGAGCAGTTCTTC.

The chain carries TRBV6-6 and TRBJ1-6; D unclear. Germline assignment: CDR1 MNHNY and CDR2 SVGAGI (reference sequence). The CDR3 consists of 14 residues. Trimming shortened V by 4 bases and J by 4 bases, and 8 bases separated the two germline ends. CDR3 region: CASSWEVYNSPLHF. The CDR3 DNA reads TGTGCCAGCAGTTGGGAGGTATATAATTCACCCCTCCACTTT.

The chain has TRBV7-6 and TRBJ2-7; D ambiguous. Germline loops: CDR1 SGHVS, CDR2 FNYEAQ. Trimming left V 5 bases short and J 1 base short, with 9 bases between. The CDR3 loop spans 13 amino acids. In DNA form, the CDR3 reads TGTGCCAGCAGCCCAGGACGGTCCTACGAGCAGTACTTC. Translation: CASSPGRSYEQYF. The full variable domain, rest sourced from reference TRBV7-6 and TRBJ2-7, is GAGVSQSPRYKVTKRGQDVALRCDPISGHVSLYWYRQALGQGPEFLTYFNYEAQQDKSGLPNDRFSAERPEGSISTLTIQRTEQRDSAMYRCASSPGRSYEQYFGPGTRLTVT.

The chain carries TRBV12-3 or TRBV12-4 and TRBJ1-1; no reliable D call. The V and J ends lost 5 bases and 7 bases respectively, with 14 bases between them. The CDR3 spans 13 residues. CDR3 nucleotide sequence: TGTGCCAGCAGTACTTCCGGGGAGGTTGAAGCTTTCTTT. Translated, it gives CASSTSGEVEAFF.

This clone showed up just once. This rearrangement joins TRBV6-5 to TRBJ1-2; D uncertain. Germline V gene lookup returns CDR1 MNHEY and CDR2 SVGAGI. The CDR3 sequence is 13 residues long. Trimming shortened V by 7 bases and J by 6 bases, and 15 bases separated the two germline ends. CDR3: CASTQRGRNGYTF. CDR3 nucleotide sequence: TGTGCCAGCACCCAGCGAGGGAGGAATGGCTACACCTTC.

This chain links TRBV7-2 with TRBJ1-1; D is perhaps TRBD1 (5 bases). CDR1 and CDR2 from the germline V gene are SGHTA and FQGNSA. The CDR3 has 13 residues. Trimming stripped 7 bases from V and 4 bases from J, with 13 bases between. The CDR3 sequence: CASTIARGTEAFF. DNA of the CDR3: TGTGCCAGCACTATCGCTAGGGGCACTGAAGCTTTCTTT.

The CDR3 nucleotides read TGTGCCAGTAGTATGGGTGTCTACCGGGACAATGAGCAGTTCTTC. Translation: CASSMGVYRDNEQFF. This sequence joins TRBV19 and TRBJ2-1; D gene ambiguous. The germline V gene encodes CDR1 LNHDA and CDR2 SQIVND (reference sequence). This CDR3 spans 15 amino acids. V shed 3 bases and J shed 5 bases, with 14 bases lying between them.

The rearrangement uses TRBV4-2 and TRBJ1-2; TRBD1 aligns across 11 bases. Trimming at V came to 3 bases and at J to 6 bases, leaving 6 bases not matched to a gene. In germline, CDR1 is LGHNA, CDR2 YNFKEQ. CDR3 size: 15 residues. The CDR3 DNA sequence: TGTGCCAGCAGCCAGACGGACAGGGGGCGTCATGGCTACACCTTC. This gives the protein CASSQTDRGRHGYTF.

The chain employs TRBV7-9 and TRBJ2-1; 7 nucleotides line up with TRBD2. The length of the CDR3 is 16 residues. V shed 1 base, J shed 5 bases, and the junction held 8 bases outside the gene matches. CDR1 SEHNR and CDR2 FQNEAQ come from the germline V gene (reference sequence). The CDR3 spells CASSLDPGGPHNEQFF. The DNA of the CDR3 is TGTGCCAGCAGCTTAGACCCGGGAGGTCCGCACAATGAGCAGTTCTTC.

This chain joins TRBV28 and TRBJ2-7, with 9 nucleotides matching TRBD2. This CDR3 comprises 15 residues. CDR1 and CDR2 from the germline V gene are MDHEN and SYDVKM. After removal of 2 bases from V and 2 bases from J, the junction contained 4 bases not matched to a gene. The DNA for the CDR3 is TGTGCCAGCAGTTTAGCGGGAGGGAATACCTACGAGCAGTACTTC. Its protein product is CASSLAGGNTYEQYF.

V gene TRBV11-2 combines with J gene TRBJ1-2; 12 bases are shared with TRBD1. Germline CDR1 SGHAT, CDR2 FQNNGV. This CDR3 spans 16 amino acids. Trimming took 5 bases from V and 4 from J; bases not matched to a gene: 8. CDR3 bases: TGTGCCAGCAGCCCAATAGGGGGACAGGGGGCCTATGGCTACACCTTC. Its translation is CASSPIGGQGAYGYTF.

The chain recombines TRBV7-9 with TRBJ1-2; 10 bases fit TRBD1. The CDR3 covers 15 residues. Trimming removed 2 bases from V and 2 bases from J; junction bases left unmatched: 2. Germline lookup yields CDR1 SEHNR and CDR2 FQNEAQ (reference sequence). This CDR3 reads CASSLLDRGNYGYTF. The CDR3 DNA reads as TGTGCCAGCAGCTTATTGGACAGGGGGAACTATGGCTACACCTTC.

The gene calls are TRBV5-6 and TRBJ1-6; D gene ambiguous. CDR1 and CDR2 from the germline V gene are SGHDT and YYEEEE. The CDR3 is 14 amino acids. Deletions cut 5 bases from V and 7 bases from J, with 13 bases between. CDR3 sequence reads: CASRIVRRNSPLHF. The CDR3 nucleotides are TGTGCCAGCAGGATCGTTCGACGGAATTCACCCCTCCACTTT.

The rearrangement links TRBV28 to TRBJ2-5, with D perhaps TRBD2 (5 bases). The CDR3 is 13 amino acids. V dropped 5 bases and J dropped 4 bases, with 11 bases sitting between them. Germline loops: CDR1 MDHEN, CDR2 SYDVKM. CDR3 amino acids: CASSPSGRETQYF. The CDR3 nucleotides read TGTGCCAGCAGTCCCAGCGGACGAGAGACCCAGTACTTC.

The rearrangement uses TRBV5-6 and TRBJ2-7; 7 positions match TRBD1. Germline loops: CDR1 SGHDT, CDR2 YYEEEE. The CDR3 consists of 12 residues. After removal of 4 bases from V and 6 bases from J, the junction contained 4 bases not matched to a gene. The CDR3 sequence is CASSGTALEQYF. CDR3 nucleotide sequence: TGTGCCAGCAGCGGGACAGCACTCGAGCAGTACTTC. The complete variable domain, with remaining parts taken from reference TRBV5-6 and TRBJ2-7, reads DAGVTQSPTHLIKTRGQQVTLRCSPKSGHDTVSWYQQALGQGPQFIFQYYEEEERQRGNFPDRFSGHQFPNYSSELNVNALLLGDSALYLCASSGTALEQYFGPGTRLTVT.